The source of this T cell receptor beta chain is a study of graft-versus-host responses after intestinal transplantation. Overall study: Transplant recipients had multivisceral, liver-intestinal, or isolated intestinal grafts. Anti-thymocyte globulin induction, then tacrolimus and steroids for about three years, went to all recipients.

Findings and limits, study-wide: Patients who carried graft-donor T cell macrochimerism also had high graft-versus-host to host-versus-graft clonal ratios in their allografts.

Trimming at V came to 4 bases and at J to 8 bases, leaving 11 bases not matched to a gene. From germline, CDR1 is ENHRY and CDR2 SYGVKD. CDR3 size: 17 residues. In regard to this clone: As yet, its antigen is unknown.

Clones were read by immunoSEQ multiplex PCR, and TCRdb kept only the in-frame ones, dropping some. This table holds about 19,000 clones, 80% to 95% found once. Sequenced here: PBMCs, sampled 357 days after transplant. The V call is TRBV10-3, the J call TRBJ2-1; TRBD2 matches at 13 bases. This TCR came from a human patient who received an intestinal transplant, so some T cells may come from the graft donor. In nucleotides, the CDR3 is TGTGCCATCAGTGTATTTGCGGGACTAGCGGGATACGATGAGCAGTTCTTC. Its translation: CAISVFAGLAGYDEQFF.